This T cell receptor (beta chain) was recovered during a study of identical twins. Germline V lookup: CDR1 MGHRA, CDR2 YSYEKL. Trimming removed 1 base from V and 7 bases from J, with 14 bases in between. This CDR3 comprises 15 residues. Via MiXCR, TCRdb re-called the 5' RACE reads, giving one row per CDR3 protein. The sample records 400,000 to 600,000 distinct CDR3 sequences, 20% to 25% being singletons. Only healthy Caucasians were enrolled as donors. This same sample was also part of a study on yellow fever vaccine responses in identical twins. That source adds: Twins reportedly had a vaccine T cell response that seemed partly convergent, partly personalized.

The TCR comes from a woman aged 18-35 years in good health. The sequencing sample was made of CD4+ T cells sorted from blood. This sequence joins TRBV4-1 and TRBJ2-1, with D perhaps TRBD1 (5 bases). CDR3 sequence: CASSQVAGWLNEQFF. The DNA for the CDR3 is TGCGCCAGCAGCCAAGTGGCAGGGTGGCTTAATGAGCAGTTCTTC.